A single sample gave rise to the 5 T cell receptor beta chains below, sequenced in a study of cytomegalovirus exposure and HLA in healthy donors. Profiling relied on immunoSEQ multiplex PCR, and the TCRdb table lists in-frame clones only, not all of them. The sample consists of hundreds of thousands of clones, roughly 83% of them appearing once. The sequencing sample was made of PBMCs. Receptors originate from a woman aged 18-29 years in good health and CMV-seronegative.

The V call is TRBV29-1, the J call TRBJ1-1, with a weak D call TRBD1 (6 bases). Germline V CDR1 and CDR2: SQVTM, ANQGSEA. The germline V and J ends were trimmed by 4 bases and 6 bases, with 12 bases remaining between them. This CDR3 region has 12 residues. The CDR3 spells CSVVQGWPEAFF. The CDR3 DNA follows: TGCAGCGTTGTTCAGGGGTGGCCTGAAGCTTTCTTT.

The CDR3 DNA reads TGTGCCAGCAGCCCGGGGTTAGGTACCACCGGGGAGCTGTTTTTT. Protein sequence: CASSPGLGTTGELFF. The J gene is TRBJ2-2, the V gene TRBV7-6; maybe TRBD2 (5 bases). Germline V lookup: CDR1 SGHVS, CDR2 FNYEAQ. Trimming stripped 5 bases from V and 4 bases from J, with 14 bases between. CDR3 length equals 15 residues.

This chain's CDR3 is CASRGQRANYGYTF. The CDR3 bases are TGCGCCAGCAGAGGACAGAGAGCTAACTATGGCTACACCTTC. V and J are TRBV4-1 and TRBJ1-2; maybe TRBD1 (6 bases). CDR1 and CDR2 from the germline V gene are MGHRA and YSYEKL. The CDR3 totals 14 residues. Deletions cut 6 bases from V and 0 bases from J, with 11 bases between.

This clone has a count of ten or more. V gene TRBV6-1 combines with J gene TRBJ1-5; a possible D gene is TRBD1 (5 bases). This CDR3 has 14 amino acids. Deletions cut 4 bases from V and 0 bases from J, with 7 bases between. Germline V gene sequence: CDR1 MNHNS, CDR2 SASEGT. The CDR3 DNA sequence: TGTGCCAGCAGTGCAGGGATTAGCAATCAGCCCCAGCATTTT. Translation gives CASSAGISNQPQHF.

This clone was seen more than once but under ten times. V and J are TRBV5-1 and TRBJ1-5; D is uncertain. The V gene's germline CDR1 is SGHRS and CDR2 YFSETQ. The CDR3 spans 15 residues. V was clipped by 0 bases and J by 5 bases, with 12 bases between them. The CDR3 DNA is TGCGCCAGCAGCTTGGTAGGTACACCGGATCAGCCCCAGCATTTT. Residues: CASSLVGTPDQPQHF. The full variable domain, its missing parts supplied by reference TRBV5-1 and TRBJ1-5, is KAGVTQTPRYLIKTRGQQVTLSCSPISGHRSVSWYQQTPGQGLQFLFEYFSETQRNKGNFPGRFSGRQFSNSRSEMNVSTLELGDSALYLCASSLVGTPDQPQHFGDGTRLSIL.